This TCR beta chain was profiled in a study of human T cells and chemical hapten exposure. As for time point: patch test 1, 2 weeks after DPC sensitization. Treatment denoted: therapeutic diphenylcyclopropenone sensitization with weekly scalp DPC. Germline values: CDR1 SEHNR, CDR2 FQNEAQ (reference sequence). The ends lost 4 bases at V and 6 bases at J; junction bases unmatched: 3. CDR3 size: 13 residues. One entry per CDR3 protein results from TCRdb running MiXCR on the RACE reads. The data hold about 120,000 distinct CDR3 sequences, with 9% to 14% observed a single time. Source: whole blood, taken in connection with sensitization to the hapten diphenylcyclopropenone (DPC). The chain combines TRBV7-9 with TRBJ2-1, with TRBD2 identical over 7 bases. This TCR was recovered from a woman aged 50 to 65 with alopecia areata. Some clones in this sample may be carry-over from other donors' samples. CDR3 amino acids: CASSYRLANEQFF. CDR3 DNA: TGTGCCAGCAGCTACCGACTAGCCAATGAGCAGTTCTTC.